This T cell receptor (beta chain) was profiled in a study of vaccination effects on CD4 cells after COVID-19. The ViraFEST assay expanded antigen-specific CD4+ T cells with viral peptide pools before sequencing. Isolation of CD4+ T cells took place after less than twelve days of culture. Of the BNT162b2 and mRNA-1273 vaccines, participants received two doses of one or the other. Replacing half the medium with IL-2 medium was done on days 3 and 7. Notes on this clone: Its antigen remains unknown.

Sequencing used immunoSEQ multiplex PCR; TCRdb keeps in-frame clones, though not all of them. This sample has about 72,000 clones, with 80% to 85% found just once. The sample was CD4+ T cells from PBMCs cultured with HCoV-229E spike peptides, taken after COVID-19 vaccination. This TCR was sampled from a human donor who received a COVID-19 vaccine.

The CDR3 bases are TGTGCCACCAGTGATGACTACGCGGTAGATACGCAGTATTTT. Protein: CATSDDYAVDTQYF. The chain carries TRBV24-1 and TRBJ2-3, with a weak D call TRBD2 (5 bases). The ends were cut back, 3 bases at V and 5 bases at J, with 11 bases in the middle. Germline CDR1 is KGHDR and CDR2 is SFDVKD. This CDR3 region has 14 residues.